This T cell receptor beta chain was identified during a study of radiotherapy plus CTLA-4 blockade in lung cancer (dated by TCRdb to 2017 to 2018). Describing the broader study: Among enrolled patients, approximately 19% had an objective response and 25% to 35% reached disease control. Paper-wide results and their limitations: After treatment with radiotherapy and ipilimumab, TCR clones that came from tumors expanded in the peripheral blood. The strongest predictors of response were reported to be early dynamic shifts in blood T cell clones along with a rise in serum interferon-beta following radiation.

This clone occurred a few times. Its recognized antigen is unknown. Base qualities are missing; no much larger clone stands one base away. Libraries were made using the immunoSEQ multiplex PCR assay. This immuneACCESS table, as held by TCRdb, lists in-frame sequences with V and J called but not all clones. Of the missing ones, under half trace to an unresolved V gene in checked studies; the others have no known cause. The sample data list 80,000 or so clones, and 78% of these were observed just once. The ten biggest clones cover less than 4% of the sample. Focal radiation therapy combined with CTLA-4 blockade (ipilimumab) was tested in patients with chemo-refractory metastatic non-small-cell lung cancer. The source was peripheral blood, collected from a patient treated with radiotherapy plus ipilimumab. This sequence originates from a human donor with non-small cell lung cancer who had a partial response to radiotherapy plus ipilimumab. Some clones in this sample may be carry-over from other donors' samples.

The sequenced DNA: TGTGCCAGCAGTTGGGGGGGTGAAAAACTGTTTTTT. Its product reads: CASSWGGEKLFF. The V and J segments used are TRBV28 and TRBJ1-4, and the D gene may be TRBD1, 5 bases matching. The CDR3, cysteine through phenylalanine, is 12 amino acids long. Only the CDR3 DNA stays, 36 bases, in frame from base 1. The junction carries 7 bases between V and J, which are trimmed by 4 bases and 7 bases respectively. CDR1 and CDR2, looked up from the germline V gene, are MDHEN and SYDVKM.